This T cell receptor (beta chain) was documented in a study of shared clonotypes between healthy human individuals. Study-wide results and limits: The authors sampled blood alone, and tissue repertoires likely differ.

The assay was carried out at the deep level. Assay used: immunoSEQ multiplex PCR; TCRdb lists only in-frame clones, some missing. Of 1,100,000 or so clones listed, around three quarters are singletons. The V end lost 5 bases, the J end lost 5 bases, and 13 bases lay between the germline ends. The CDR3 totals 13 residues. Per germline, CDR1 SNHLY and CDR2 FYNNEI. Turning to this clone: Its target is unknown.

The origin of this receptor is a man aged 18 to 30 in good health. Some clones in this sample may be carry-over from other donors' samples. The V call is TRBV2, the J call TRBJ2-7; D gene unclear. Sequencing used memory CD4+ T cells from PBMCs. Regarding subset: CD45RA-negative fraction. The CDR3 DNA follows: TGTGCCAGCAGTTCGGTACAGTCAGACGAGCAGTACTTC. It codes for CASSSVQSDEQYF.